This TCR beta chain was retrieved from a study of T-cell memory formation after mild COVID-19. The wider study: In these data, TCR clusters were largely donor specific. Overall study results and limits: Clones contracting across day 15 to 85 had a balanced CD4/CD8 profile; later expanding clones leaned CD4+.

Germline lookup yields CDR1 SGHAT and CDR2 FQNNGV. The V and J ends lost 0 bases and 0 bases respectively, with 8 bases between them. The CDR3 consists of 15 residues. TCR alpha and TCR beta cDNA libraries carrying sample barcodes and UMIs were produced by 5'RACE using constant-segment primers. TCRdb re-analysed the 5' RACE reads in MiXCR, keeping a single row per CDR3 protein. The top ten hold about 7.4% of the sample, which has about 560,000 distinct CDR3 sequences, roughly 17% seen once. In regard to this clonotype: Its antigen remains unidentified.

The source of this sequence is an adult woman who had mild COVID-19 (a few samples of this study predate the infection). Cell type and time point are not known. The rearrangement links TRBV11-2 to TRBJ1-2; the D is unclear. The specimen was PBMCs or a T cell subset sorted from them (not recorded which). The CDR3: CASSLERVTNYGYTF. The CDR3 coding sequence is TGTGCCAGCAGCTTAGAAAGGGTTACTAACTATGGCTACACCTTC. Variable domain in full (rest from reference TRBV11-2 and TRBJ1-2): EAGVAQSPRYKIIEKRQSVAFWCNPISGHATLYWYQQILGQGPKLLIQFQNNGVVDDSQLPKDRFSAERLKGVDSTLKIQPAKLEDSAVYLCASSLERVTNYGYTFGSGTRLTVV.